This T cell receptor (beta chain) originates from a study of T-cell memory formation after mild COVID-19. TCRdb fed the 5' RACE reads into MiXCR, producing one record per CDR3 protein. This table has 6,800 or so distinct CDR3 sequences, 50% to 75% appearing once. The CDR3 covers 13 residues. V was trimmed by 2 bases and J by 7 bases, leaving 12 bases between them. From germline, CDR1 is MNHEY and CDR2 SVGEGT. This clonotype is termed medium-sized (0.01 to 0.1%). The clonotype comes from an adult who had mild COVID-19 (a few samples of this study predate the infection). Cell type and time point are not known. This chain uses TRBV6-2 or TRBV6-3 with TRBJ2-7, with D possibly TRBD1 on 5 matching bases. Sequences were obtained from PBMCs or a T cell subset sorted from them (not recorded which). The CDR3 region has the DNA TGTGCCAGCAGTTACGTCAGGGTCCGGGAGCAGTACTTC. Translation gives CASSYVRVREQYF.